These 17 T cell receptor beta chains were all obtained from the same sample, sequenced in a study of T cell responses to AZD1222 COVID-19 vaccine. Produced via immunoSEQ multiplex PCR; TCRdb's table is partial and in-frame only. The data contain approximately 140,000 clones, roughly 90% of them singletons. The source material was peripheral blood, sampled 28 days after the second AZD1222 dose. These receptors were taken from an adult who received the AZD1222 COVID-19 vaccine.

The V and J genes are TRBV3-1 (or the pseudogene TRBV3-2) and TRBJ2-7; 10 bases map to TRBD1. The V gene's germline CDR1 is LGHDT and CDR2 YNNKEL (reference sequence). This CDR3 is 16 amino acids long. The V and J ends lost 3 bases and 1 base, in that order; junction bases with no gene match: 6. CDR3 sequence reads: CASSQAGTGVSYEQYF. CDR3 bases: TGTGCCAGCAGCCAGGCCGGGACAGGGGTATCCTACGAGCAGTACTTC.

This clone was counted only a few times. The chain couples TRBV6-5 to TRBJ2-2; no clear D. Germline CDR1 and CDR2: MNHEY and SVGAGI. V was cut by 2 bases and J by 8 bases, with 6 bases left in between. CDR3 size: 12 residues. This CDR3 reads CASSYQEGELFF. The DNA of the CDR3 is TGTGCCAGCAGTTACCAGGAGGGGGAGCTGTTTTTT.

The CDR3 DNA reads TGTGCCAGCAGCTTGTATTCAGGGAGCTCCTACAATGAGCAGTTCTTC. Protein sequence: CASSLYSGSSYNEQFF. The chain couples TRBV5-8 to TRBJ2-1; the D call may be TRBD1 or TRBD2 (5 bases each). From germline, CDR1 is SGHTS and CDR2 YDEGEE. CDR3 length: 16 amino acids. V was pared by 1 base and J by 0 bases, with 11 bases between.

V and J are TRBV10-1 and TRBJ2-7; a weak D match, TRBD1 (5 bases). This CDR3 region has 15 residues. Germline-derived CDR1 and CDR2 are WNHNN and SYGVQD (reference sequence). V lost 2 bases, J lost 3 bases, and 14 bases lay in between. The chain's CDR3 is CASSEILGRDYEQYF. The CDR3 region has the DNA TGCGCCAGCAGTGAGATCCTGGGCAGGGACTACGAGCAGTACTTC.

The genes are TRBV2 and TRBJ2-7; D is undetermined. The CDR3 runs 11 residues. V lost 6 bases and J lost 4, with 7 bases in between. The germline V gene has CDR1 SNHLY and CDR2 FYNNEI. This chain's CDR3 is CASRYGYEQYF. The CDR3 coding sequence is TGTGCCAGCAGATATGGGTACGAGCAGTACTTC.

V and J are TRBV28 and TRBJ2-1; D is possibly TRBD2 (5 bases). The V and J ends lost 5 bases and 10 bases respectively, with 12 bases between them. The CDR3 is 12 amino acids. Germline CDR1 and CDR2: MDHEN and SYDVKM. The CDR3 nucleotides are TGTGCCAGCAGTCCGGACTTGAGGGAGCAGTTCTTC. It codes for CASSPDLREQFF.

V is TRBV6-2 or TRBV6-3 and J is TRBJ1-3; D ambiguous. The V end was cut by 5 bases, the J end by 7 bases, with 21 bases between. CDR1 MNHEY and CDR2 SVGEGT come from the germline V gene. The CDR3 sequence is 16 residues long. Written as DNA, the CDR3 is TGTGCCAGCAGTCAAGGCTCTGGGCCCACGCGGAACACCATATATTTT. Its protein is CASSQGSGPTRNTIYF.

J is TRBJ1-1 and V is TRBV4-1, with D perhaps matching TRBD1 (6 bases). This CDR3 contains 16 residues. The V gene's germline CDR1 is MGHRA and CDR2 YSYEKL. Trimming removed 1 base from V and 5 bases from J, with 17 bases in between. CDR3 DNA sequence: TGCGCCAGCAGCCAAGGATGGGCAGGGGCAGCGACTGAAGCTTTCTTT. Residues: CASSQGWAGAATEAFF.

The chain joins TRBV7-2 to TRBJ2-1, with TRBD2 identical over 7 bases. Germline lookup yields CDR1 SGHTA and CDR2 FQGNSA. This CDR3 comprises 15 residues. Trimming cost V 2 bases and J 7 bases; bases outside gene matches: 8. The DNA for the CDR3 is TGTGCCAGCAGCTTATCGGGGGGAATGAAAAATGAGCAGTTCTTC. Translated, it gives CASSLSGGMKNEQFF.

The count of this clone is one. The chain links TRBV5-5 to TRBJ1-1; no definite D call. This CDR3 is 15 amino acids long. Per germline, CDR1 SGHKS and CDR2 YYEKEE (reference sequence). V lost 0 bases, J lost 3 bases, and 12 bases lay in between. In nucleotides, the CDR3 is TGTGCCAGCAGCTTGGCTTCCTCGGGAGACACTGAAGCTTTCTTT. It translates to CASSLASSGDTEAFF.

The rearrangement uses TRBV25-1 and TRBJ2-3; 7 bases map to TRBD2. Losses at the gene ends were 3 bases for V and 0 bases for J; bases not matched to a gene: 9. The germline V gene has CDR1 MGHDK and CDR2 SYGVNS. The CDR3 is made up of 17 amino acids. The CDR3 region is CASSEGLAELSTDTQYF. The CDR3 coding sequence is TGTGCCAGCAGTGAGGGGCTAGCGGAGCTTAGCACAGATACGCAGTATTTT. Complete variable domain (other parts from reference TRBV25-1 and TRBJ2-3): EADIYQTPRYLVIGTGKKITLECSQTMGHDKMYWYQQDPGMELHLIHYSYGVNSTEKGDLSSESTVSRIRTEHFPLTLESARPSHTSQYLCASSEGLAELSTDTQYFGPGTRLTVL.

This clone has only a few counts. This chain links TRBV30 with TRBJ1-5, with TRBD1 matching over 10 bases. Germline values: CDR1 GTSNPN, CDR2 SVGIG (reference sequence). The V and J ends lost 3 bases and 7 bases, in that order; junction bases with no gene match: 12. This CDR3 region has 16 residues. The CDR3 region has the DNA TGTGCCTGGAGGCCCCCCGGGACAGGGGAGGGCCAGCCCCAGCATTTT. Translation: CAWRPPGTGEGQPQHF.

The gene calls are TRBV10-1 and TRBJ1-2, with D unclear. The V gene's germline CDR1 is WNHNN and CDR2 SYGVQD (reference sequence). Trimming shortened V by 0 bases and J by 4 bases, and 6 bases separated the two germline ends. The CDR3 length is 13 residues. In nucleotides, the CDR3 is TGCGCCAGCAGTGAGTCGAGAGCCTATGGCTACACCTTC. It specifies CASSESRAYGYTF.

The rearrangement uses TRBV2 and TRBJ1-2; no definite D call. This CDR3 contains 15 residues. The V gene lost 3 bases and the J gene lost 2 bases, with 13 bases spanning the gap. CDR1 is SNHLY and CDR2 is FYNNEI in the germline V gene. The DNA for the CDR3 is TGTGCCAGCAGTGATTTTTTTGGCAGAAACTATGGCTACACCTTC. It codes for CASSDFFGRNYGYTF.

The chain couples TRBV19 to TRBJ2-2; TRBD1 matches at 10 bases. Germline CDR1 and CDR2: LNHDA and SQIVND (reference sequence). This CDR3 contains 17 residues. Trimming removed 3 bases from V and 4 bases from J; junction bases left unmatched: 8. CDR3 in amino acids: CASSMGYGTGVTGELFF. CDR3 DNA sequence: TGTGCCAGTAGTATGGGTTACGGGACAGGGGTCACCGGGGAGCTGTTTTTT.

This rearrangement joins TRBV20-1 to TRBJ2-2; D is unresolved. Trimming stripped 3 bases from V and 4 bases from J, with 3 bases between. The CDR3 is 11 residues long. In germline, CDR1 is DFQATT, CDR2 SNEGSKA (reference sequence). DNA for the CDR3: TGCAGTGCTAGTCTCACCGGGGAGCTGTTTTTT. Residues: CSASLTGELFF.

The chain recombines TRBV3-1 (or the pseudogene TRBV3-2) with TRBJ2-5, with 10 positions matching TRBD1. Germline CDR1 LGHDT, CDR2 YNNKEL (reference sequence). The CDR3 extends over 16 amino acids. V lost 0 bases to trimming and J lost 5 bases; unmatched junction nucleotides: 6. The CDR3 loop reads CASSQDTGTGDETQYF. DNA for the CDR3: TGTGCCAGCAGCCAAGATACCGGGACAGGGGATGAGACCCAGTACTTC.